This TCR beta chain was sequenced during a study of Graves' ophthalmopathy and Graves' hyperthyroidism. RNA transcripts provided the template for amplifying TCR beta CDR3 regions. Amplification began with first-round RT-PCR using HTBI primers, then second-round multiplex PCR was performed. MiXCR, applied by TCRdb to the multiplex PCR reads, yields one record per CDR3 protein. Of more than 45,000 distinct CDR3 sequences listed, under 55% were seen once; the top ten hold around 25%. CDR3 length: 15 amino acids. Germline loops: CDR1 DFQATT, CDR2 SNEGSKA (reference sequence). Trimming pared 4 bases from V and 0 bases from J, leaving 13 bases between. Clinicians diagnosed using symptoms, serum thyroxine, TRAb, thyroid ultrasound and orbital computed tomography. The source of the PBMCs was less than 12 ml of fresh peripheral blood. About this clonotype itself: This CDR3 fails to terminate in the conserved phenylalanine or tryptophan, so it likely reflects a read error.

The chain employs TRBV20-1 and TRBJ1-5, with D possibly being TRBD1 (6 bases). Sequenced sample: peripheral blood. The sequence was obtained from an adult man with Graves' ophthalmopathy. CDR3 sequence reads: CSAKWTDYSNQPQHL. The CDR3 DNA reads TGCAGTGCTAAATGGACAGATTATAGCAATCAGCCCCAGCATCTC.